Sequencing of this TCR beta chain was carried out in a study of shared clonotypes between healthy human individuals. Study-wide context: CD4 naive and memory got three plates each, CD8 naive two, CD8 memory one. Whole-study results and caveats: Owing to a small donor count, the genetic and exposure-history diversity represented was limited.

On this clone: Its antigen remains unknown. Other DNA sequences of this sample code for an identical CDR3.

V lost 2 bases and J 2 bases, leaving 4 bases between the germline ends. In germline, CDR1 is MNHEY, CDR2 SVGAGI. The CDR3 has 12 amino acids. Measured with immunoSEQ multiplex PCR; TCRdb has only the in-frame clones, and not every one. In the table there are some 2.1 million clones, roughly 95% of which are singletons. Naive CD8 cells lacked CD45RO and underwent positive selection for CCR7, leaving out terminally differentiated effector memory CD45RA+ cells. The donors, healthy adults who were HIV-negative, had experienced no recent acute infections or vaccinations. V and J are TRBV6-5 and TRBJ2-7, with D uncertain. Sequencing was performed on naive CD8+ T cells sorted from blood. This receptor was identified in a man aged 18 to 30 in good health. In DNA form, the CDR3 reads TGTGCCAGCAGTTACAGTCCCTACGAGCAGTACTTC. Amino acids: CASSYSPYEQYF.